One and the same sample provided the 17 T cell receptor beta chains below, sequenced in a study of kidney transplant recipient with SARS-CoV-2 infection. TCRdb independently ran MiXCR on the reads; one entry per CDR3 protein. The sample shows 200,000 to 300,000 distinct CDR3 sequences, less than 35% of them seen only once. The specimen was a blood sample, collected at baseline and between days 110 and 120 from a kidney transplant recipient. Receptor source: a male patient aged 25-45 years who had COVID-19 and was a kidney transplant recipient. Some T cells may possibly be graft donor cells.

About this clonotype: This may stem from a read error, because a much larger clone lies one nucleotide away. J is TRBJ2-7 and V is TRBV6-1; 8 bases are shared with TRBD1. Germline CDR1 and CDR2: MNHNS and SASEGT. Germline trimming cut 4 bases from V and 1 base from J; bases unmatched to any gene: 3. There are 14 residues in the CDR3. CDR3 residues: CASSGHRGSYEQYF. Written as DNA, the CDR3 is TGTGCCAGCAGTGGCCACAGGGGGTCCTACGAGCAGTACTTC.

Note on this clonotype: This may come from a read error, since a much larger clone is one base off. This chain links TRBV6-5 with TRBJ1-2; 11 bases fit TRBD1. V lost 11 bases, J lost 8 bases, and 10 bases stayed unmatched. The CDR3 totals 13 residues. Germline V lookup: CDR1 MNHEY, CDR2 SVGAGI. The CDR3 region has the DNA TGTGCCGGCACCGTGGACAGGGGGCTGGGCTACACCTTC. This codes for CAGTVDRGLGYTF.

Concerning this clonotype itself: This may be a read error: a much more frequent sequence differs by one nucleotide. The chain recombines TRBV7-9 with TRBJ2-1; no clear D. Germline V gene sequence: CDR1 SEHNR, CDR2 FQNEAQ (reference sequence). V was trimmed by 6 bases and J by 3 bases, leaving 9 bases between them. CDR3 length: 13 residues. The CDR3 protein is CASRLSFYNEQFF. For the CDR3, the DNA is TGTGCCAGCAGACTAAGCTTCTACAATGAGCAGTTCTTC.

V and J are TRBV5-1 and TRBJ1-2; D call uncertain. Germline CDR1 reads SGHRS; CDR2 reads YFSETQ. This CDR3 region has 16 residues. V gave up 7 bases and J gave up 4 bases, with 23 bases separating them. The CDR3 spells CASHLISVRKTYGYTF. The CDR3 DNA reads as TGCGCCAGCCATTTGATATCGGTTCGAAAGACCTATGGCTACACCTTC.

As to this clonotype: This could be a read error, since a much larger clone is one nucleotide away. The V and J genes are TRBV7-7 and TRBJ1-2; D unclear. Trimming pared 5 bases from V and 4 bases from J, leaving 23 bases between. Germline V CDR1 and CDR2: SSHAT, FNYEAQ (reference sequence). The CDR3 runs 17 residues. The CDR3 DNA follows: TGTGCCAGCAGCGCTGCTATTAAGTGCCGAAAGACCTATGGCTACACCTTC. Encoded protein: CASSAAIKCRKTYGYTF.

This clonotype was seen repeatedly, ten times or more. The chain links TRBV5-1 to TRBJ2-6, with D possibly being TRBD1 (5 bases). This CDR3 is 16 amino acids long. Trimming removed 6 bases from V and 2 bases from J, with 15 bases in between. The V gene's germline CDR1 is SGHRS and CDR2 YFSETQ. CDR3 protein: CASMTAPLTGANVLTF. DNA of the CDR3: TGCGCCAGCATGACAGCCCCCTTAACTGGGGCCAACGTCCTGACTTTC. Drawing the rest from reference TRBV5-1 and TRBJ2-6, the complete variable domain is KAGVTQTPRYLIKTRGQQVTLSCSPISGHRSVSWYQQTPGQGLQFLFEYFSETQRNKGNFPGRFSGRQFSNSRSEMNVSTLELGDSALYLCASMTAPLTGANVLTFGAGSRLTVL.

This clonotype was seen a single time. A much larger clone is a single base away; this may be a read error. The chain carries TRBV21-1 and TRBJ2-7; the D segment call TRBD2 is taken from the table without a DNA check. The last part of the DNA fits TRBJ2-3 better; the J call may be wrong. TRBV21-1 is tagged as a pseudogene. The CDR3 loop spans 17 amino acids. CDR3 sequence reads: CASRRGIATAMQDTQYF. CDR3 sequence (DNA): TGTGCCAGCAGACGCGGGATAGCTACAGCCATGCAAGATACGCAGTATTTT.

This clonotype was detected many times. This chain uses TRBV6-5 with TRBJ2-7; D is ambiguous. Germline CDR1 is MNHEY and CDR2 is SVGAGI. CDR3 length equals 17 residues. The CDR3 DNA reads TGTACCCGACCCGATAAATTACAACCCCCGACCTCCTACGAGCAGTACTTC. Translating it yields CTRPDKLQPPTSYEQYF.

This clonotype was observed a few times. The gene calls are TRBV8-2 and TRBJ2-6. TRBV8-2 is a known pseudogene. This CDR3 has 17 amino acids. The CDR3 DNA reads as TGTGGCACAACGCATAGGATAACACAAAGTCGGGCCAACGTCCTGACTTTC. This encodes CGTTHRITQSRANVLTF.

In this sample, this clonotype turned up many times. The CDR3 nucleotides read TGCGCCAGCAGCCAAGAGGGCAGGGGGGGAAATGGCTACACCTTC. Translating gives CASSQEGRGGNGYTF. This sequence joins TRBV4-1 and TRBJ1-2; 7 nucleotides align to TRBD1. Germline lookup yields CDR1 MGHRA and CDR2 YSYEKL. The J segment lost 6 bases and the V segment lost 0 bases, leaving 7 bases of the junction unmatched. The CDR3 contains 15 residues.

This clonotype was counted a single time. As DNA, the CDR3 is TGCGCCAGCAGCTCGACGGACAGAATCTACAATGAGCAGTTCTTC. Its translation: CASSSTDRIYNEQFF. The chain is built from TRBV4-1 and TRBJ2-1; possibly TRBD1 for D (6 bases). CDR3 length: 15 residues. The V and J ends lost 5 bases and 3 bases respectively, with 14 bases between them. Germline V gene lookup returns CDR1 MGHRA and CDR2 YSYEKL.

This clonotype was picked up many times. The rearrangement links TRBV5-1 to TRBJ1-4; tentatively, D is TRBD1 (5 bases). V gave up 0 bases and J gave up 8 bases, with 14 bases separating them. This CDR3 spans 15 amino acids. Germline lookup yields CDR1 SGHRS and CDR2 YFSETQ. The chain's CDR3 is CASSLVEQGGEKLFF. Written as DNA, the CDR3 is TGCGCCAGCAGCTTGGTGGAGCAGGGTGGAGAAAAACTGTTTTTT.

This clonotype was detected ten times or more. The gene calls are TRBV29-1 and TRBJ2-5; D may be TRBD1 or TRBD2 (6 bases each). CDR3 length equals 14 residues. V lost 4 bases and J 4 bases, leaving 16 bases between the germline ends. Per the germline V gene, CDR1 is SQVTM and CDR2 is ANQGSEA. In nucleotides, the CDR3 is TGCAGCGTTGCGGTCTTGGAGGGGGGAGAGACCCAGTACTTC. This sequence encodes CSVAVLEGGETQYF.

Comments on this clonotype: A much larger clone differs from this one at a single base, so this may be a read error. The gene calls are TRBV3-1 and TRBJ2-7, with D hard to call. The germline gives CDR1 LGHDT, CDR2 YNNKEL (reference sequence). The CDR3 contains 17 residues. Trimming left V 5 bases short and J 10 bases short, with 30 bases between. The CDR3 DNA reads TGTGCCAGCAGCATGCAAACTCCCATTTCTTTCTCTGAGGCCCAGTACTTC. Its translation: CASSMQTPISFSEAQYF.

This rearrangement joins TRBV11-1 to TRBJ2-3; D unclear. The CDR3 is 15 amino acids. V shed 1 base and J shed 4 bases, with 12 bases lying between them. Germline V lookup: CDR1 SGHAT, CDR2 FQDESV (reference sequence). This CDR3 is CASSLGGSSADTQYF. In DNA form, the CDR3 reads TGTGCCAGCAGCTTAGGAGGTAGCTCTGCAGATACGCAGTATTTT.

On this clonotype: Possible read error: a much larger clone is one base away. The chain employs TRBV6-1 and TRBJ1-2, with D unclear. CDR3 length: 17 amino acids. Per the germline V gene, CDR1 is MNHNS and CDR2 is SASEGT. The CDR3 protein is CASSEGRGGRKTYGHTF. CDR3 coding DNA: TGTGCCAGCAGTGAGGGAAGAGGTGGGAGAAAGACCTATGGCCACACCTTC.

This clonotype came up many times. V usage is TRBV10-3 and J usage is TRBJ1-1; D call uncertain. The germline gives CDR1 ENHRY, CDR2 SYGVKD. This CDR3 has 15 amino acids. V lost 2 bases, J lost 3 bases, and 13 bases lay in between. In nucleotides, the CDR3 is TGTGCCATCAGTGAGGAGGTACTAGCTCACACTGAAGCTTTCTTT. It yields the protein CAISEEVLAHTEAFF.